A selection of T cell receptor beta chains follows, all from one sample in a study of T cell responses to AZD1222 COVID-19 vaccine. TCRdb keeps only in-frame clones here, not all; method: immunoSEQ multiplex PCR. The sample yields over 95,000 clones, approximately 91% seen once. The sequencing here drew on peripheral blood, taken 28 days after the second AZD1222 dose. These receptors were obtained from an adult who received the AZD1222 COVID-19 vaccine. CDR3s include the opening cysteine and the closing phenylalanine or tryptophan. The order of the fields is V gene, D gene, J gene, clone size, CDR3 DNA, CDR3 protein. A D gene is named only where the DNA matches it firmly. Clone sizes are given selectively: once, few, many, or a class where the clone is expanded.

V: TRBV5-1; D: NA; J: TRBJ2-2; size: NA; DNA: TGCGCCAGCAGCTTGGCAGGGCCAGCCACCGGGGAGCTGTTTTTT; CDR3: CASSLAGPATGELFF
V: TRBV6-5; D: NA; J: TRBJ2-7; size: NA; DNA: TGTGCCAGCAGTTACTCGGGGTTGAGCTCCTACGAGCAGTACTTC; CDR3: CASSYSGLSSYEQYF
V: TRBV7-9; D: NA; J: TRBJ1-2; size: NA; DNA: TGTGCCAGCAGCCCACCGAACAGATATGGCTACACCTTC; CDR3: CASSPPNRYGYTF
V: TRBV10-3; D: NA; J: TRBJ1-6; size: NA; DNA: TGTGCCATCAGTGTAGAGACACTAAATTCACCCCTCCACTTT; CDR3: CAISVETLNSPLHF
V: TRBV7-9; D: NA; J: TRBJ2-3; size: NA; DNA: TGTGCCAGCAGCGGGAGCAACCCGAGCACAGATACGCAGTATTTT; CDR3: CASSGSNPSTDTQYF
V: TRBV30; D: NA; J: TRBJ1-6; size: NA; DNA: TGTGCCTGGACCTCCGGGACAATGAATTCACCCCTCCACTTT; CDR3: CAWTSGTMNSPLHF
V: TRBV7-8; D: NA; J: TRBJ1-1; size: NA; DNA: TGTGCCAGCAGCTTTAGGGCCGGGGGGGCTGAAGCTTTCTTT; CDR3: CASSFRAGGAEAFF
V: TRBV11-2; D: NA; J: TRBJ2-7; size: NA; DNA: TGTGCCAGCAGCCCCGACAGGATCTCCTACGAGCAGTACTTC; CDR3: CASSPDRISYEQYF
V: TRBV27; D: NA; J: TRBJ2-7; size: NA; DNA: TGTGCCAGCAGTTTATTGGGCTACGAGCAGTACTTC; CDR3: CASSLLGYEQYF
V: TRBV24-1; D: TRBD2; J: TRBJ2-7; size: NA; DNA: TGTGCCACCAGTGCCGGGACTAGCGGGGCCTACGAGCAGTACTTC; CDR3: CATSAGTSGAYEQYF
V: TRBV5-4; D: NA; J: TRBJ2-2; size: once; DNA: TGTGCCAGCAGCGTACCACGAGGAGGGCCTCTTGCCGGGGAGCTGTTTTTT; CDR3: CASSVPRGGPLAGELFF
V: TRBV5-6; D: NA; J: TRBJ2-1; size: NA; DNA: TGTGCCAGCAGCTTGGGACTCGACTACTTTCGGGAGCAGTTCTTC; CDR3: CASSLGLDYFREQFF
V: TRBV9; D: NA; J: TRBJ1-1; size: once; DNA: TGTGCCAGCAGCGCTGAAGCTTTCTTT; CDR3: CASSAEAFF
V: TRBV6-5; D: NA; J: TRBJ1-2; size: NA; DNA: TGTGCCAGCAGCCGACTACTTGGCAACTATGGCTACACCTTC; CDR3: CASSRLLGNYGYTF
V: TRBV4-1; D: NA; J: TRBJ1-5; size: NA; DNA: TGCGCCAGCAGCCAAGCCCTTGTGCGGGGCGGCTTTGGTCAGCCCCAGCATTTT; CDR3: CASSQALVRGGFGQPQHF
V: TRBV7-9; D: NA; J: TRBJ2-5; size: NA; DNA: TGTGCCAGCAGCCGTACAGGGCTAGAGACCCAGTACTTC; CDR3: CASSRTGLETQYF
V: TRBV6-6; D: NA; J: TRBJ2-5; size: NA; DNA: TGTGCCAGCAGTTACGGCCTTACCCAAGAGACCCAGTACTTC; CDR3: CASSYGLTQETQYF
V: TRBV28; D: NA; J: TRBJ1-5; size: NA; DNA: TGTGCCAGCAGTTATCCCCGCCAGCCCCAGCATTTT; CDR3: CASSYPRQPQHF
V: TRBV7-9; D: TRBD1; J: TRBJ2-1; size: NA; DNA: TGTGCCAGCAGGCAAAAGCCGGGACAGGGTACTCCCTACTACAATGAGCAGTTCTTC; CDR3: CASRQKPGQGTPYYNEQFF
V: TRBV2; D: TRBD2; J: TRBJ2-1; size: few; DNA: TGTGCCAGCAGTGACCCCCCTAGCGGGAGTTATAGCGACAATGAGCAGTTCTTC; CDR3: CASSDPPSGSYSDNEQFF
V: TRBV20-1; D: NA; J: TRBJ1-2; size: once; DNA: TGCAGTGCCCACCTAGGTAGCTACACCTTC; CDR3: CSAHLGSYTF
V: TRBV7-2; D: NA; J: TRBJ1-5; size: once; DNA: TGTGCCAGCAGCTTCGGTTATAGCAATCAGCCCCAGCATTTT; CDR3: CASSFGYSNQPQHF
V: TRBV7-9; D: NA; J: TRBJ2-3; size: NA; DNA: TGTGCCAGCAGCTTAGTACGGGACCCAGATACGCAGTATTTT; CDR3: CASSLVRDPDTQYF
V: TRBV7-9; D: TRBD2; J: TRBJ2-7; size: NA; DNA: TGTGCCAGCAGCCCTCGGGGGGACGAGCAGTACTTC; CDR3: CASSPRGDEQYF
V: TRBV6-2/TRBV6-3; D: TRBD1; J: TRBJ2-3; size: NA; DNA: TGTGCCAGCAGCCTAGACAGGGGTACCTCTAGCACAGATACGCAGTATTTT; CDR3: CASSLDRGTSSTDTQYF
V: TRBV6-5; D: NA; J: TRBJ1-2; size: NA; DNA: TGTGCCAGCAGTTACTCCTTGGACGGCTCCTATGGCTACACCTTC; CDR3: CASSYSLDGSYGYTF
V: TRBV6-5; D: TRBD1; J: TRBJ1-2; size: NA; DNA: TGTGCCAGCAGTTACGGGACAGGGTACTATGGCTACACCTTC; CDR3: CASSYGTGYYGYTF